This entry lists 3 T cell receptor beta chains sequenced from one sample in a study of blood T cells in healthy people across ages. It was with a sample-barcoded 5' primer and a J-beta primer mix that a second PCR of about 6 to 12 cycles was run. Via MiXCR, TCRdb re-called the 5' RACE reads, giving one row per CDR3 protein. The repertoire consists of around 900,000 distinct CDR3 sequences, with 51% occurring once and the leading ten covering 20% to 25%. Input material: blood. These receptor sequences come from a woman aged 55 to 70 in good health.

The V call is TRBV12-3 or TRBV12-4, the J call TRBJ1-2; 9 bases are a match to TRBD1. The CDR3 is 15 residues long. The trim removed 6 bases at V and 5 bases at J, leaving 10 bases unmatched. CDR3 region: CASSPRTGASYGYTF. CDR3 DNA sequence: TGTGCCAGCAGCCCCAGGACAGGGGCTTCGTATGGCTACACCTTC.

The chain is built from TRBV6-5 and TRBJ1-2; 7 bases match TRBD1. CDR3 length: 15 amino acids. V gave up 6 bases and J gave up 3 bases; unmatched junction bases: 10. CDR1 MNHEY and CDR2 SVGAGI come from the germline V gene. DNA for the CDR3: TGTGCCAGCAGCGACCCGAGGGGGCGCGACTATGGCTACACCTTC. Translation: CASSDPRGRDYGYTF.

The V call is TRBV20-1, the J call TRBJ2-1; 9 positions agree with TRBD2. The CDR3 loop spans 15 amino acids. V shed 5 bases and J 8 bases; nucleotides not matched to a gene: 13. Germline CDR1 is DFQATT and CDR2 is SNEGSKA (reference sequence). The CDR3 DNA reads TGCAGTGCTCCCGGGCGTAGCGGGAGCGGCCATGAGCAGTTCTTC. Its protein product is CSAPGRSGSGHEQFF.